This passage covers 20 T cell receptor beta chains from one sample sequenced in a study of Ad26.COV2.S vaccination and SARS-CoV-2 variants (dated by TCRdb to about 2021). Library preparation was by the immunoSEQ multiplex PCR assay. The source is immuneACCESS, and TCRdb retained only in-frame sequences with V and J called. Part of the clones is not carried over; for the studies checked, unresolved V genes explain less than half of this, and the remainder is unexplained. The sample data list approximately 400,000 clones, and about four fifths of these were observed just once. In total, the top ten clones hold approximately 7% of the sample. The sample's treatment or condition, from its label and the paper: about 20 received Ad26.COV2.S at low or high dose, single or two shots; several received placebo; per-sample allocation not given. Repertoires of vaccine and placebo recipients were sequenced from samples collected on day 63 after the first injection.

Sequenced material: peripheral blood, taken in a trial of Ad26.COV2.S vaccine versus placebo. The source of these receptors is a person between 18 and 60 years old who received the Ad26.COV2.S COVID-19 vaccine or a placebo.

Only a few counts were recorded for this clone. This CDR3 is CASSLARTGTNSPLHF. Written as DNA, the CDR3 is TGTGCCAGCAGCTTAGCCCGGACAGGGACGAATTCACCCCTCCACTTT. J is TRBJ1-6 and V is TRBV7-8, with 8 positions matching TRBD1. The CDR3 extends over 16 amino acids. The V gene's germline CDR1 is SGHVS and CDR2 FQNEAQ. Trimming at V came to 0 bases and at J to 7 bases, leaving 5 bases not matched to a gene. Supplemented by reference TRBV7-8 and TRBJ1-6, the full variable domain reads GAGVSQSPRYKVAKRGQDVALRCDPISGHVSLFWYQQALGQGPEFLTYFQNEAQLDKSGLPSDRFFAERPEGSVSTLKIQRTQQEDSAVYLCASSLARTGTNSPLHFGNGTRLTVT.

The rearrangement links TRBV4-3 to TRBJ1-3, with TRBD1 identical over 8 bases. The trim removed 1 base at V and 0 bases at J, leaving 11 bases unmatched. The CDR3 totals 19 residues. The V gene's germline CDR1 is LGHNA and CDR2 YSLEER. Here the CDR3 reads CASSQGTGTGSSSGNTIYF. CDR3 DNA sequence: TGCGCCAGCAGCCAAGGAACCGGGACAGGCTCCAGCTCTGGAAACACCATATATTTT.

The chain combines TRBV6-6 with TRBJ2-7, with D tentatively TRBD2 (6 bases). The CDR3 runs 15 residues. CDR1 and CDR2 (germline): MNHNY, SVGAGI (reference sequence). V was trimmed by 6 bases and J by 3 bases, leaving 18 bases between them. The CDR3 reads CASSSGTRDLYEQYF. CDR3 sequence (DNA): TGTGCCAGCAGCTCCGGGACTCGAGACCTCTACGAGCAGTACTTC.

This clone occurred a few times. The chain's CDR3 is CASSWRTNEKLFF. The CDR3 nucleotides are TGCGCCAGCAGCTGGAGAACTAATGAAAAACTGTTTTTT. The chain joins TRBV5-1 to TRBJ1-4; D remains unclear. The germline V gene encodes CDR1 SGHRS and CDR2 YFSETQ. This CDR3 has 13 residues. With 3 bases removed from V and 1 base from J, the gap between germline ends came to 4 bases.

The rearrangement links TRBV14 to TRBJ1-6; D is ambiguous. The CDR3 runs to 14 residues. Germline V CDR1 and CDR2: SGHDN, FVKESK. Trimming left V 2 bases short and J 9 bases short, with 11 bases between. DNA for the CDR3: TGTGCCAGCAGCCAATTTATTTCGCTTTCACCCCTCCACTTT. Translating gives CASSQFISLSPLHF.

This clone has more than one count but fewer than ten. J is TRBJ1-4 and V is TRBV19; D ambiguous. The V gene lost 3 bases and the J gene lost 6 bases, with 5 bases spanning the gap. This CDR3 has 12 amino acids. Germline lookup yields CDR1 LNHDA and CDR2 SQIVND (reference sequence). The DNA of the CDR3 is TGTGCCAGTAGTATTGGGTATGAAAAACTGTTTTTT. As protein: CASSIGYEKLFF.

Only a few counts were recorded for this clone. Written as DNA, the CDR3 is TGTGCCAGCAGTGAAGTCGAGGAAAATGAGCAGTTCTTC. This gives the protein CASSEVEENEQFF. V and J are TRBV6-1 and TRBJ2-1; D call uncertain. Per germline, CDR1 MNHNS and CDR2 SASEGT. The CDR3 runs 13 residues. Trimming stripped 1 base from V and 7 bases from J, with 8 bases between.

This chain connects TRBV19 to TRBJ1-2; D is perhaps TRBD1 (5 bases). The CDR3 extends over 13 amino acids. In germline, CDR1 is LNHDA, CDR2 SQIVND (reference sequence). Deletions cut 7 bases from V and 6 bases from J, with 15 bases between. This CDR3 is CASIGALGDGYTF. In DNA form, the CDR3 reads TGTGCCAGTATCGGGGCCTTGGGGGATGGCTACACCTTC.

The chain couples TRBV2 to TRBJ1-5; D not certain. Germline V gene data show CDR1 as SNHLY and CDR2 as FYNNEI. The V gene lost 3 bases and the J gene lost 0 bases, with 12 bases spanning the gap. This CDR3 has 16 residues. CDR3 in amino acids: CASSDLQVLSNQPQHF. CDR3 bases: TGTGCCAGCAGTGATCTGCAGGTTCTTAGCAATCAGCCCCAGCATTTT.

The gene calls are TRBV5-4 and TRBJ2-1, with D maybe TRBD1 (6 bases). The CDR3 is made up of 15 amino acids. Germline V gene sequence: CDR1 SGHNT, CDR2 YYREEE (reference sequence). The ends were cut back, 5 bases at V and 0 bases at J, with 12 bases in the middle. CDR3 loop: CASSRGQSSYNEQFF. The CDR3 nucleotides are TGTGCCAGCAGTCGAGGACAGAGCTCCTACAATGAGCAGTTCTTC.

V gene TRBV3-1 (or the pseudogene TRBV3-2) combines with J gene TRBJ2-1; 12 positions match TRBD2. J lost 2 bases, V lost 3 bases, and 2 bases had no gene match. Germline assignment: CDR1 LGHDT and CDR2 YNNKEL (reference sequence). The CDR3 sequence is 16 residues long. As DNA, the CDR3 is TGTGCCAGCAGCCAGACTAGCGGGGGACCCTACAATGAGCAGTTCTTC. Amino acid sequence: CASSQTSGGPYNEQFF.

This rearrangement joins TRBV3-1 (or the pseudogene TRBV3-2) to TRBJ1-5, with no clear D. Trimming shortened V by 3 bases and J by 5 bases, and 11 bases separated the two germline ends. The germline V gene encodes CDR1 LGHDT and CDR2 YNNKEL (reference sequence). There are 14 residues in the CDR3. DNA of the CDR3: TGTGCCAGCAGCCACAGGCAGAACCATCAGCCCCAGCATTTT. This translates into CASSHRQNHQPQHF.

In its sample, this clone was seen once. The genes are TRBV5-1 and TRBJ1-1; the D is unclear. The CDR3 has 14 residues. Trimming removed 4 bases from V and 8 bases from J, with 18 bases in between. Germline CDR1 reads SGHRS; CDR2 reads YFSETQ. The CDR3 is CASSPPEHPGEAFF. For the CDR3, the DNA is TGCGCCAGCAGCCCCCCCGAACACCCGGGGGAAGCTTTCTTT.

This clone was detected only a few times. The rearrangement links TRBV5-1 to TRBJ2-2; D unclear. The V and J ends lost 4 bases and 5 bases respectively, with 15 bases between them. The CDR3 is 15 residues long. The germline V gene has CDR1 SGHRS and CDR2 YFSETQ. The CDR3 nucleotides are TGCGCCAGCAGCCCATTAATAGGGAAAACCGGGGAGCTGTTTTTT. This sequence encodes CASSPLIGKTGELFF.

V gene TRBV2 combines with J gene TRBJ2-5; possibly TRBD1 for D (6 bases). The CDR3 is 14 amino acids. V lost 6 bases and J 5 bases, leaving 16 bases between the germline ends. Germline assignment: CDR1 SNHLY and CDR2 FYNNEI. The CDR3 DNA follows: TGTGCCAGCAGCCTACGTACTAGGGGGGAGACCCAGTACTTC. It codes for CASSLRTRGETQYF.

The genes are TRBV21-1 and TRBJ1-5. TRBV21-1 is given as a pseudogene. The CDR3 extends over 12 amino acids. The chain's CDR3 is CAGELDNQPQHF. CDR3 DNA: TGTGCCGGCGAGCTGGACAATCAGCCCCAGCATTTT.

The V call is TRBV11-2, the J call TRBJ2-7, with D unclear. Germline loops: CDR1 SGHAT, CDR2 FQNNGV. Trimming cost V 6 bases and J 2 bases, with 11 bases left between them. The CDR3 runs 13 residues. The CDR3 region is CASSPGATYEQYF. The DNA for the CDR3 is TGTGCCAGCAGTCCAGGTGCGACCTACGAGCAGTACTTC.

This clone appeared a few times. V gene TRBV4-1 combines with J gene TRBJ2-7, with TRBD2 matching 12 bases. The length of the CDR3 is 13 residues. Germline V lookup: CDR1 MGHRA, CDR2 YSYEKL. J lost 7 bases, V lost 6 bases, and 4 bases had no gene match. As DNA, the CDR3 is TGCGCCAGCAGTCGACTAGCGGGAGATGAGCAGTACTTC. Its translation is CASSRLAGDEQYF.

V gene TRBV19 combines with J gene TRBJ2-5; a possible D gene is TRBD2 (5 bases). CDR1 and CDR2 from the germline V gene are LNHDA and SQIVND (reference sequence). V gave up 7 bases and J gave up 2 bases, with 17 bases separating them. There are 15 residues in the CDR3. The CDR3 region is CASTRNGGQQETQYF. CDR3 nucleotide sequence: TGTGCCAGTACCCGGAACGGAGGCCAACAAGAGACCCAGTACTTC.

The chain recombines TRBV7-9 with TRBJ1-1; D gene ambiguous. This CDR3 is built from 12 residues. Per the germline V gene, CDR1 is SEHNR and CDR2 is FQNEAQ (reference sequence). Deletions cut 7 bases from V and 3 bases from J, with 9 bases between. CDR3 sequence reads: CASKRVHTEAFF. In DNA, the CDR3 is TGTGCCAGCAAGAGGGTTCACACTGAAGCTTTCTTT.